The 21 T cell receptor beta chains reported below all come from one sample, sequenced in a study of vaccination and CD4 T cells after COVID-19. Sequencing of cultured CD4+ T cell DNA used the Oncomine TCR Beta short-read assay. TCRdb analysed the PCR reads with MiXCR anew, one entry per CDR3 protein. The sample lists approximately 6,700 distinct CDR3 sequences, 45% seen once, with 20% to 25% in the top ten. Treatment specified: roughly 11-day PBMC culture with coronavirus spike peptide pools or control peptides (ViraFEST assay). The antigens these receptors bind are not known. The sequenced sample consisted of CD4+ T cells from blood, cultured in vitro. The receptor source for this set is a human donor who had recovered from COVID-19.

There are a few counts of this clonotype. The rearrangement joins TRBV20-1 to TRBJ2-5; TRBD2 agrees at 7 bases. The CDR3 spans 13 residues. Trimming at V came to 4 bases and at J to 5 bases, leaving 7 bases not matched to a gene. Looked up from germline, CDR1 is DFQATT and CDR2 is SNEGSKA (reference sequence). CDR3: CSATRAGVETQYF. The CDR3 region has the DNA TGCAGTGCTACCCGGGCGGGAGTCGAGACCCAGTACTTC.

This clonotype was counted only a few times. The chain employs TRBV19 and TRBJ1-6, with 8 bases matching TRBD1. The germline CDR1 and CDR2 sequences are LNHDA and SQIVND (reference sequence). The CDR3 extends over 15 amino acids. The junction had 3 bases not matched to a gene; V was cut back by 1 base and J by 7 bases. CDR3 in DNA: TGTGCCAGTAGTATAGTTTGGGACAGGAATTCACCCCTCCACTTT. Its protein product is CASSIVWDRNSPLHF.

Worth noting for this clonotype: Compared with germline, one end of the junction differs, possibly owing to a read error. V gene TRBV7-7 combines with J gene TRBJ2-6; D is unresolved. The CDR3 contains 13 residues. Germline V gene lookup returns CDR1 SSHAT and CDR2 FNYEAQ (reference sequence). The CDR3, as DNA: TGTGCTAGCAGCGACCCTGGGGCCAACGTCCTGACTTTC. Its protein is CASSDPGANVLTF.

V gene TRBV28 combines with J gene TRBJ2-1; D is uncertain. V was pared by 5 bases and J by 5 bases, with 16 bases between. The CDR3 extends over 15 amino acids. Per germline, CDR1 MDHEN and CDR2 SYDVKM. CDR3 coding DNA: TGTGCCAGCAGTCCCGCAGGTGAAGGGCACAATGAGCAGTTCTTC. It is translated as CASSPAGEGHNEQFF.

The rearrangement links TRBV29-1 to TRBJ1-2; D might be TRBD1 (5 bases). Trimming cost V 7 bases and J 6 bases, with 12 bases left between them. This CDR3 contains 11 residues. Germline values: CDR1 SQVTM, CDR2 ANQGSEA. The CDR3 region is CSGKEGNGYTF. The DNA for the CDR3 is TGCAGCGGCAAAGAGGGGAATGGCTACACCTTC.

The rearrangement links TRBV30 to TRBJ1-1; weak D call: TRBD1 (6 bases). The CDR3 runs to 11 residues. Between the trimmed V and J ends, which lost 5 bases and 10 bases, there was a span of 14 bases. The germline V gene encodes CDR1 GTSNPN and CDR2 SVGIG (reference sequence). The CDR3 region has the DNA TGTGCCTGGGGAGAGGGGGGAAGAGCTTTCTTT. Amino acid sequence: CAWGEGGRAFF.

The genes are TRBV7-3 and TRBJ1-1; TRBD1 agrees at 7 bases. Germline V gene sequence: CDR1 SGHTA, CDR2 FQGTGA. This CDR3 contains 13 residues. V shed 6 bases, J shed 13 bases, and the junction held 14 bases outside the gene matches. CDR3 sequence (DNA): TGTGCCAGCAGACGTCGGGACAGCATGAAGCTTTTCTTT. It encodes CASRRRDSMKLFF.

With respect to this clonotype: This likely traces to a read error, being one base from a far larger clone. CDR3 loop: CASSYSASEIGEQYF. The CDR3 nucleotides read TGTGCCAGCAGTTACTCTGCTAGCGAGATCGGCGAGCAGTACTTC. The chain uses TRBV10-3 and TRBJ2-7; the D gene is possibly TRBD2 (6 bases). The CDR3 has 15 residues. Germline-derived CDR1 and CDR2 are ENHRY and SYGVKD.

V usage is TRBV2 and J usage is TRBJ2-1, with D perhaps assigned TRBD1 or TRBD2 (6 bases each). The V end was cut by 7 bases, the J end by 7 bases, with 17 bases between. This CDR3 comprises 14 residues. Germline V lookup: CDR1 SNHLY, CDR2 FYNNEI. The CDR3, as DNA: TGTGCCAGCATGGAAAGGAGGGGGAGGAATGAGCAGTTCTTC. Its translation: CASMERRGRNEQFF.

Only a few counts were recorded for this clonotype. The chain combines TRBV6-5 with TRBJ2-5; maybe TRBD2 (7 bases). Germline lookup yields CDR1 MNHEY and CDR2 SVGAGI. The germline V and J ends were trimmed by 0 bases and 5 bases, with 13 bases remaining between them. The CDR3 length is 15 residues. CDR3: CASSYSIGRGETQYF. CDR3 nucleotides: TGTGCCAGCAGTTACTCGATTGGGAGGGGGGAGACCCAGTACTTC.

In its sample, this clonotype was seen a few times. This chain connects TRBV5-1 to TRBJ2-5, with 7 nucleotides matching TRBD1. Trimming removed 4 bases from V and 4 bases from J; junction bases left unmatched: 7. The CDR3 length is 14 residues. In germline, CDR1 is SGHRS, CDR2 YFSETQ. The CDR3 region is CASSLLTGRETQYF. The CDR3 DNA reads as TGCGCCAGCAGCCTACTGACAGGGCGAGAGACCCAGTACTTC.

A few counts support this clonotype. The CDR3 DNA sequence: TGTGCCACCAGAGGTCGAGCGGGAGGTGCAGATACGCAGTATTTT. Its protein is CATRGRAGGADTQYF. The chain uses TRBV15 and TRBJ2-3; 9 nucleotides agree with TRBD2. CDR1 and CDR2 (germline): LNHNV, YYDKDF (reference sequence). This CDR3 is 15 amino acids long. The ends lost 6 bases at V and 4 bases at J; junction bases unmatched: 8.

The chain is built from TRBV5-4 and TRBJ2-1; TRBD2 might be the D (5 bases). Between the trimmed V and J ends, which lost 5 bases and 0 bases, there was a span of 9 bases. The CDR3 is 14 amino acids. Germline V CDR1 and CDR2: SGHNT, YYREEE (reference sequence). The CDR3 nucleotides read TGTGCCAGCAGTAGAGGGTTCTCCTACAATGAGCAGTTCTTC. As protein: CASSRGFSYNEQFF.

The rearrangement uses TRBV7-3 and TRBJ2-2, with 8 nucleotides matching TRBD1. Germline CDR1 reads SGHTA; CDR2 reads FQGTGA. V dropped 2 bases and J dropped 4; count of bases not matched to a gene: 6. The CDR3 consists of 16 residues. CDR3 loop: CASSLYKDRATGELFF. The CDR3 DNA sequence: TGTGCCAGCAGCTTATACAAGGACAGGGCCACCGGGGAGCTGTTTTTT. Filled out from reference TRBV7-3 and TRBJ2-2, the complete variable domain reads GAGVSQTPSNKVTEKGKYVELRCDPISGHTALYWYRQSLGQGPEFLIYFQGTGAADDSGLPNDRFFAVRPEGSVSTLKIQRTERGDSAVYLCASSLYKDRATGELFFGEGSRLTVL.

The CDR3 DNA reads as TGTGCCAGCAGTGCCCCACTAGCGGGAGGGATCGATACGCAGTATTTT. It specifies CASSAPLAGGIDTQYF. The chain has TRBV27 and TRBJ2-3, with 13 positions matching TRBD2. This CDR3 contains 16 residues. The germline CDR1 and CDR2 sequences are MNHEY and SMNVEV (reference sequence). With 5 bases clipped from V and 6 bases from J, the junction kept 8 bases outside the gene matches.

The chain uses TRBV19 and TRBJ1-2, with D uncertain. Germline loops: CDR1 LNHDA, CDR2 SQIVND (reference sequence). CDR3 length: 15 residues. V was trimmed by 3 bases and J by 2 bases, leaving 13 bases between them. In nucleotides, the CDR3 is TGTGCCAGTAGTATTGAAGGGAAGGGCAACTATGGCTACACCTTC. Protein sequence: CASSIEGKGNYGYTF.

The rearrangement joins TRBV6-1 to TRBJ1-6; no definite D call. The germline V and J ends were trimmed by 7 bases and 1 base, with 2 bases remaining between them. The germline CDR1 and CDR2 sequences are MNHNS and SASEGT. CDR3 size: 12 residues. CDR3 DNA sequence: TGTGCCAGCATGTCCTATAATTCACCCCTCCACTTT. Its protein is CASMSYNSPLHF.

The CDR3: CSPGYAKDRRHYGYTF. The CDR3 DNA sequence: TGCAGTCCAGGTTACGCAAAAGACAGACGACACTATGGCTACACCTTC. This rearrangement joins TRBV20-1 to TRBJ1-2; tentatively, D is TRBD1 (5 bases). V shed 8 bases and J shed 3 bases, with 25 bases lying between them. This CDR3 contains 16 residues. The germline V gene has CDR1 DFQATT and CDR2 SNEGSKA (reference sequence).

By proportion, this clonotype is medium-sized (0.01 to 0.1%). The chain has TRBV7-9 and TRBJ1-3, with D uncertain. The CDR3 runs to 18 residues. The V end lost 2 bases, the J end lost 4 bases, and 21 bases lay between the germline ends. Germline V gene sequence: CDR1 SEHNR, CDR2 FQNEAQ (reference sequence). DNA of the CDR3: TGTGCCAGCAGCTTAAGGGCGGCGGCCCTAACGCCGGGAAACACCATATATTTT. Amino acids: CASSLRAAALTPGNTIYF.

CDR3 sequence: CASSLGRGHGSTEAFF. The CDR3 region has the DNA TGTGCCAGCAGCTTAGGGCGGGGGCACGGAAGTACTGAAGCTTTCTTT. The chain carries TRBV7-8 and TRBJ1-1, with TRBD1 as a possible D gene (6 bases). This CDR3 region has 16 residues. Germline V CDR1 and CDR2: SGHVS, FQNEAQ. Trimming cost V 1 base and J 5 bases, with 17 bases left between them.

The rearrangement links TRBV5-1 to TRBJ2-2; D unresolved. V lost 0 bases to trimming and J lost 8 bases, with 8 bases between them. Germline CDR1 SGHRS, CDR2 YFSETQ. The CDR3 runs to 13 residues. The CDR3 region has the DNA TGCGCCAGCAGCTTGGACCCGGCTGGGGAGCTGTTTTTT. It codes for CASSLDPAGELFF.